Only one count was recorded for the clone carrying this T cell receptor beta chain. Time point noted: after trial treatment. This sample's treatment: LDRT plus nivolumab, ipilimumab, low-dose cyclophosphamide and aspirin (RACIN trial). The sample is drawn from a study of low-dose radiotherapy and immunotherapy resistance in tumors. Trimming pared 5 bases from V and 2 bases from J, leaving 4 bases between. The CDR3 length is 11 residues. TRAV- and TRBV-specific primers primed first-strand cDNA, covering alpha and beta chains. A roughly 21-cycle PCR with a constant-region primer and V-primer adapter amplified TCRs. TCRdb analysed the reads with MiXCR anew, one entry per CDR3 protein. This sample has about 91,000 distinct CDR3 sequences; 20% occur once, and the top ten carry over 10%.

The material sequenced was PBMCs, taken after low-dose radiotherapy plus immunotherapy. This chain connects TRBV12-3 or TRBV12-4 to TRBJ2-7, with unresolved D. The sequence derives from a female donor with ovarian cancer. In nucleotides, the CDR3 is TGTGCCAGCAGTGCTACCTACGAGCAGTACTTC. As protein: CASSATYEQYF.